The clone carrying this T cell receptor (beta chain) was counted a few times. The target antigen is unknown. The data are from a study of identical twins. General study points: Cord blood beta clonotypes that were abundant carried fewer insertions, and memory repertoires showed no such trend.

MiXCR, run by TCRdb on the 5' RACE reads, gives a single entry per CDR3 protein. The sample records about 530,000 distinct CDR3 sequences, 20% to 25% being singletons. With no exceptions, donors were healthy Caucasians. The CDR3 has 17 amino acids. Unmatched junction bases numbered 8, after V lost 4 bases and J lost 4 bases. Germline V gives CDR1 SGHRS, CDR2 YFSETQ. These records were also assigned to another study, of yellow fever vaccine responses in identical twins. That publication notes: Twin vaccine T cell responses reportedly seemed partly convergent, partly personalized.

The chain combines TRBV5-1 with TRBJ2-3, with 14 bases identical to TRBD2. Sequences were obtained from CD4+ T cells sorted from blood. This TCR came from a woman aged 18-30 years in good health. The CDR3 here is CASSPGLAGVRSDTQYF. Written as DNA, the CDR3 is TGCGCCAGCAGCCCGGGACTAGCGGGAGTCAGGTCAGATACGCAGTATTTT.